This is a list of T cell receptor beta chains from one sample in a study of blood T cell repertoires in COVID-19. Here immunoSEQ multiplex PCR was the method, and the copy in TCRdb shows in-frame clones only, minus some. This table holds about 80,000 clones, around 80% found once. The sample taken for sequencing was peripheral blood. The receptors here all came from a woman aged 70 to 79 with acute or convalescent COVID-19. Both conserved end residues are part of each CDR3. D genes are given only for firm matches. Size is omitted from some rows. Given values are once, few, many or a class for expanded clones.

CDR3nt: TGTGCCAGCAGCTTAGGGGGCGCGAGGAATTCACCCCTCCACTTT
CDR3aa: CASSLGGARNSPLHF
v_gene: TRBV7-2
abundance: -
j_gene: TRBJ1-6
d_gene: -

CDR3nt: TGTGCCACCAAACTAGCGGGGGCCCTAGATACGCAGTATTTT
CDR3aa: CATKLAGALDTQYF
v_gene: TRBV7-3
abundance: -
j_gene: TRBJ2-3
d_gene: TRBD2

CDR3nt: TGTGCCAGCAGCTTCGGGGGGGCCGGAACTAATGAAAAACTGTTTTTT
CDR3aa: CASSFGGAGTNEKLFF
v_gene: TRBV7-2
abundance: -
j_gene: TRBJ1-4
d_gene: -

CDR3nt: TGCGCCAGCAGCCCCCGGGAGAGCGGCTACAATGAGCAGTTCTTC
CDR3aa: CASSPRESGYNEQFF
v_gene: TRBV5-1
abundance: -
j_gene: TRBJ2-1
d_gene: -

CDR3nt: TGTGCCTGGAGTGCACGGCAGGCCAATGGTGAAAAACTGTTTTTT
CDR3aa: CAWSARQANGEKLFF
v_gene: TRBV30
abundance: -
j_gene: TRBJ1-4
d_gene: -

CDR3nt: TGTGCCAGCAGGCGAACAGTTCTAGCCAAAAACATTCAGTACTTC
CDR3aa: CASRRTVLAKNIQYF
v_gene: TRBV6-5
abundance: -
j_gene: TRBJ2-4
d_gene: -

CDR3nt: TGTGCCACTACCGGGACTAGCGGGAGCACCCGCTCCGGGGAGCTGTTTTTT
CDR3aa: CATTGTSGSTRSGELFF
v_gene: TRBV30
abundance: -
j_gene: TRBJ2-2
d_gene: TRBD2

CDR3nt: TGTGCCATCAGGGAAGGGACTAGCTCTGGCACAGATACGCAGTATTTT
CDR3aa: CAIREGTSSGTDTQYF
v_gene: TRBV10-3
abundance: -
j_gene: TRBJ2-3
d_gene: TRBD2

CDR3nt: TGTGCCAGTAGTATGACGGGCAGGGATCAGCCCCAGCATTTT
CDR3aa: CASSMTGRDQPQHF
v_gene: TRBV19
abundance: -
j_gene: TRBJ1-5
d_gene: -

CDR3nt: TGTGCCAGCAGCAAACAGGGTCGAGGCTACACCTTC
CDR3aa: CASSKQGRGYTF
v_gene: TRBV6-2/TRBV6-3
abundance: -
j_gene: TRBJ1-2
d_gene: -

CDR3nt: TGTGCCAGCAGTCCCACGACAGGGTACGGCAATCAGCCCCAGCATTTT
CDR3aa: CASSPTTGYGNQPQHF
v_gene: TRBV27
abundance: few
j_gene: TRBJ1-5
d_gene: TRBD1

CDR3nt: TGTGCCAGCAGTGGGGACAGCACCTATGGCTACACCTTC
CDR3aa: CASSGDSTYGYTF
v_gene: TRBV2
abundance: -
j_gene: TRBJ1-2
d_gene: TRBD1

CDR3nt: TGTGCCAGCAGCTTACAAGGACAGTTGGGATCACCCCTCCACTTT
CDR3aa: CASSLQGQLGSPLHF
v_gene: TRBV7-3
abundance: -
j_gene: TRBJ1-6
d_gene: -

CDR3nt: TGTGCCAGCAGCCAAATCCTAGCGGGAGAGGATGAGCAGTTCTTC
CDR3aa: CASSQILAGEDEQFF
v_gene: TRBV3-1/TRBV3-2
abundance: -
j_gene: TRBJ2-1
d_gene: TRBD2

CDR3nt: TGTGCCAGCAGCTCCCCACCGCTATCCCAGGGTAAGGAGCAGTTCTTC
CDR3aa: CASSSPPLSQGKEQFF
v_gene: TRBV5-4
abundance: -
j_gene: TRBJ2-1
d_gene: -

CDR3nt: TGTGCCAGCTCACCAAGCGGGAGCGACTACGAGCAGTACTTC
CDR3aa: CASSPSGSDYEQYF
v_gene: TRBV18
abundance: -
j_gene: TRBJ2-7
d_gene: TRBD2

CDR3nt: TGTGCCAGCAGCCCCCGGACTAGCGGGAGGTCCTCCGAGCAGTACTTC
CDR3aa: CASSPRTSGRSSEQYF
v_gene: TRBV7-2
abundance: few
j_gene: TRBJ2-7
d_gene: TRBD2

CDR3nt: TGTGCCAGCAGCGCAGACAGGGGGCGGCAGCCCCAGCATTTT
CDR3aa: CASSADRGRQPQHF
v_gene: TRBV7-8
abundance: -
j_gene: TRBJ1-5
d_gene: TRBD1

CDR3nt: TGTGCCAGCAGCTTAGGGCATTTCTCTGGGGCCAACGTCCTGACTTTC
CDR3aa: CASSLGHFSGANVLTF
v_gene: TRBV11-2
abundance: -
j_gene: TRBJ2-6
d_gene: -

CDR3nt: TGTGCTAGTGGTTTGCCTGGACTAGCGGGCTTCTCCTACAATGAGCAGTTCTTC
CDR3aa: CASGLPGLAGFSYNEQFF
v_gene: TRBV12-5
abundance: -
j_gene: TRBJ2-1
d_gene: TRBD2

CDR3nt: TGTGCCACCAGCAGAGATAGATTTCGTGCGACTAATGAAAAACTGTTTTTT
CDR3aa: CATSRDRFRATNEKLFF
v_gene: TRBV15
abundance: -
j_gene: TRBJ1-4
d_gene: -

CDR3nt: TGTGCCAGCGCTCAGTATAGCAATCAGCCCCAGCATTTT
CDR3aa: CASAQYSNQPQHF
v_gene: TRBV2
abundance: -
j_gene: TRBJ1-5
d_gene: -

CDR3nt: TGTGCCAGCAGCGTAGACCCGGGGATGAACACTGAAGCTTTCTTT
CDR3aa: CASSVDPGMNTEAFF
v_gene: TRBV9
abundance: -
j_gene: TRBJ1-1
d_gene: -

CDR3nt: TGTGCCAGCAGCTTAGGGACTAGCGGGAAGATCAATGAGCAGTTCTTC
CDR3aa: CASSLGTSGKINEQFF
v_gene: TRBV7-6
abundance: -
j_gene: TRBJ2-1
d_gene: TRBD2

CDR3nt: TGTGCCATCAGTGGCCGGACTAGCGGGTGGGACAATGAGCAGTTCTTC
CDR3aa: CAISGRTSGWDNEQFF
v_gene: TRBV10-3
abundance: -
j_gene: TRBJ2-1
d_gene: TRBD2

CDR3nt: TGTGCCAGTAGTCTTACAGGGGTCACCGGGGAGCTGTTTTTT
CDR3aa: CASSLTGVTGELFF
v_gene: TRBV19
abundance: -
j_gene: TRBJ2-2
d_gene: TRBD1

CDR3nt: TGTGCCAGCAGCCATTGGGCAGACCTGAACACTGAAGCTTTCTTT
CDR3aa: CASSHWADLNTEAFF
v_gene: TRBV3-1/TRBV3-2
abundance: -
j_gene: TRBJ1-1
d_gene: -

CDR3nt: TGCGCCAGCAGCTTGGGTGGGAGGGGCACTGAAGCTTTCTTT
CDR3aa: CASSLGGRGTEAFF
v_gene: TRBV5-1
abundance: -
j_gene: TRBJ1-1
d_gene: -

CDR3nt: TGTGCCAGCAACAGGAGAGGTCAAGAGACCCAGTACTTC
CDR3aa: CASNRRGQETQYF
v_gene: TRBV3-1/TRBV3-2
abundance: -
j_gene: TRBJ2-5
d_gene: -

CDR3nt: TGTGCTAGTGGTACCCCCCGGGGACTCCGCCAGTACTTC
CDR3aa: CASGTPRGLRQYF
v_gene: TRBV12-5
abundance: -
j_gene: TRBJ2-7
d_gene: -

CDR3nt: TGTGCCTGGAGTGTGGCCTCAGAGGCGCAGTATTTT
CDR3aa: CAWSVASEAQYF
v_gene: TRBV30
abundance: -
j_gene: TRBJ2-3
d_gene: -

CDR3nt: TGTGCCACCAGCTACAGGGCAGTGAGCTACGAGCAGTACTTC
CDR3aa: CATSYRAVSYEQYF
v_gene: TRBV15
abundance: -
j_gene: TRBJ2-7
d_gene: -

CDR3nt: TGCGCCAGCAGTCTCGGACAGGCAGGAGATACGCAGTATTTT
CDR3aa: CASSLGQAGDTQYF
v_gene: TRBV10-2
abundance: -
j_gene: TRBJ2-3
d_gene: TRBD1

CDR3nt: TGTGCCTGGAGGGGACAGCCAGCCAATGAGCAGTTCTTC
CDR3aa: CAWRGQPANEQFF
v_gene: TRBV30
abundance: -
j_gene: TRBJ2-1
d_gene: TRBD1

CDR3nt: TGTGCCAGCAGCTTAGAGCGCTACAATGAGCAGTTCTTC
CDR3aa: CASSLERYNEQFF
v_gene: TRBV11-2
abundance: -
j_gene: TRBJ2-1
d_gene: -

CDR3nt: TGTGCCAGTAGTATAGCCACTAAGGTCGGTAACGAGCAGTACTTC
CDR3aa: CASSIATKVGNEQYF
v_gene: TRBV19
abundance: -
j_gene: TRBJ2-7
d_gene: -

CDR3nt: TGTGCCAGCAGCAAAGGACTAGCGGGATTCATCGGAGCTACCGATGAGCAGTTCTTC
CDR3aa: CASSKGLAGFIGATDEQFF
v_gene: TRBV5-8
abundance: -
j_gene: TRBJ2-1
d_gene: TRBD2

CDR3nt: TGTGCCTGGAGCTGGGGGCAGGGTCGGACTGAAGCTTTCTTT
CDR3aa: CAWSWGQGRTEAFF
v_gene: TRBV30
abundance: -
j_gene: TRBJ1-1
d_gene: -

CDR3nt: TGTGCCAGTAGTATTGGGGCAAGAATGGGAAACACCATATATTTT
CDR3aa: CASSIGARMGNTIYF
v_gene: TRBV19
abundance: -
j_gene: TRBJ1-3
d_gene: -

CDR3nt: TGTGCCAGCAGCTCCTTGGCGGGAGGAGGGGAGCAGTTCTTC
CDR3aa: CASSSLAGGGEQFF
v_gene: TRBV11-3
abundance: -
j_gene: TRBJ2-1
d_gene: TRBD2

CDR3nt: TGTGCCACCAGTGGGAGAGCAGGGGACGGGGAGCTGTTTTTT
CDR3aa: CATSGRAGDGELFF
v_gene: TRBV24-1
abundance: -
j_gene: TRBJ2-2
d_gene: -

CDR3nt: TGTGCCAGCAGCCCGGGATTGGGGATTGGGGACTATGGCTACACCTTC
CDR3aa: CASSPGLGIGDYGYTF
v_gene: TRBV7-9
abundance: -
j_gene: TRBJ1-2
d_gene: -